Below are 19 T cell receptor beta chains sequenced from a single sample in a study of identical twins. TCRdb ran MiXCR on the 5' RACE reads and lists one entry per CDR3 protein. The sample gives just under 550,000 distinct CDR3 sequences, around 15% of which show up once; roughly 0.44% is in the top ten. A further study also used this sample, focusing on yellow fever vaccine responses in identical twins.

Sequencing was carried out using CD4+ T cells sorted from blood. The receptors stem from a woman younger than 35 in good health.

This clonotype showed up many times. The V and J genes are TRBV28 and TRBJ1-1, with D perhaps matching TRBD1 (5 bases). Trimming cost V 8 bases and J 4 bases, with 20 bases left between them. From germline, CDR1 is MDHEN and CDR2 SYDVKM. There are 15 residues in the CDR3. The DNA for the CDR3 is TGTGCCAGCGGGGACGTTTTAGGGTCAAGCACTGAAGCTTTCTTT. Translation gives CASGDVLGSSTEAFF.

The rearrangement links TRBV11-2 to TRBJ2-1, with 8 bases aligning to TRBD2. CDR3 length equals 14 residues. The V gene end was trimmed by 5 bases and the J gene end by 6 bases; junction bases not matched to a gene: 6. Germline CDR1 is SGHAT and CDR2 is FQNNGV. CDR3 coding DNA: TGTGCCAGCAGCCCCAGCCGGGGGGGCAATGAGCAGTTCTTC. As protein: CASSPSRGGNEQFF.

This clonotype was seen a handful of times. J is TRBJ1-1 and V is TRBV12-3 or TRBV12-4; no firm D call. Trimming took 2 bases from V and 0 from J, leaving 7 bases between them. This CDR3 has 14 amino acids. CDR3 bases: TGTGCCAGCAGTTTAAAAGAGGTGAACACTGAAGCTTTCTTT. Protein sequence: CASSLKEVNTEAFF.

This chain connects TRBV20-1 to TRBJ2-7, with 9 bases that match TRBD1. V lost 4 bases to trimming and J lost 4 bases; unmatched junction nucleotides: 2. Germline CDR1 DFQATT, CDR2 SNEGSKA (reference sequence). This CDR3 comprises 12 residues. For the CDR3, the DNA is TGCAGTGCTACGACAGGGGGGTACGAGCAGTACTTC. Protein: CSATTGGYEQYF.

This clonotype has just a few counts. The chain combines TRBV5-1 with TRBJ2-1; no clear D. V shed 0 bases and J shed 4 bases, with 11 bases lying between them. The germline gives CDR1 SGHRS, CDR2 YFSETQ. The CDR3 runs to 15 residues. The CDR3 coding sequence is TGCGCCAGCAGCTTGGGTGTTGGGGAATACAATGAGCAGTTCTTC. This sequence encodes CASSLGVGEYNEQFF. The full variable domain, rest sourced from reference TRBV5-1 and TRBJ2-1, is KAGVTQTPRYLIKTRGQQVTLSCSPISGHRSVSWYQQTPGQGLQFLFEYFSETQRNKGNFPGRFSGRQFSNSRSEMNVSTLELGDSALYLCASSLGVGEYNEQFFGPGTRLTVL.

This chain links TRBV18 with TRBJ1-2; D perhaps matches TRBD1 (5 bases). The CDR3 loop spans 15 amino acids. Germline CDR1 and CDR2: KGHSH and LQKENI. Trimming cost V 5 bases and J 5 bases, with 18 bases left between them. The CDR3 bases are TGTGCCAGCTCAGACAAATCCGGGACCCGGTATGGCTACACCTTC. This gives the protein CASSDKSGTRYGYTF.

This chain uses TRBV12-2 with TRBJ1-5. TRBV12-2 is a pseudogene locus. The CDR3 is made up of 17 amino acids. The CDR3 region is CASRLEGWPYSNQPQHF. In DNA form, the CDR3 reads TGTGCAAGTCGCTTAGAAGGTTGGCCATATAGCAATCAGCCCCAGCATTTT.

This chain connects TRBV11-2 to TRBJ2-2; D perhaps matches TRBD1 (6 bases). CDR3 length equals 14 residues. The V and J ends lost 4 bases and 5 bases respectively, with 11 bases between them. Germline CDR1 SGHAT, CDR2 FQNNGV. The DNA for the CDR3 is TGTGCCAGCAGCTCCACACAGGGTACCGGGGAGCTGTTTTTT. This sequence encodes CASSSTQGTGELFF.

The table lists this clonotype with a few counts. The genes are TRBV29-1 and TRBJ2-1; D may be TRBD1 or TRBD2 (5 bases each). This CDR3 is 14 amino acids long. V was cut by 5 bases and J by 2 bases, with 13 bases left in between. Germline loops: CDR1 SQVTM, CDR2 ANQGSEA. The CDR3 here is CSVSGGVTYNEQFF. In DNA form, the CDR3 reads TGCAGCGTTTCTGGGGGAGTTACCTACAATGAGCAGTTCTTC.

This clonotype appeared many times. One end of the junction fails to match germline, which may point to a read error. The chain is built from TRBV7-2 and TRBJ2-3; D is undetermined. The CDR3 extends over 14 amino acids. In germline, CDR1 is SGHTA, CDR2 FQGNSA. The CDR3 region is CASSLVGSTDTQYF. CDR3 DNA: TGCGCCAGCAGCTTGGTCGGATCCACAGATACGCAGTATTTT.

This chain's CDR3 is CSATRSGRSFDEQYF. CDR3 sequence (DNA): TGCAGTGCTACCCGTAGCGGGAGGAGTTTCGACGAGCAGTACTTC. The rearrangement links TRBV20-1 to TRBJ2-7; the match to TRBD2 covers 10 bases. CDR1 is DFQATT, CDR2 SNEGSKA, per germline (reference sequence). The CDR3 totals 15 residues. The ends lost 4 bases at V and 5 bases at J; junction bases unmatched: 11.

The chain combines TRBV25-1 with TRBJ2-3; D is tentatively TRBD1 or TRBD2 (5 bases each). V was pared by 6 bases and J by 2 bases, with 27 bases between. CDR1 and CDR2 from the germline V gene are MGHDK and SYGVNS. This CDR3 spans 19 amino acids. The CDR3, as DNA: TGTGCCAGCAGCCTTACCTCCCTCGAACCGGGGCAGACCACAGATACGCAGTATTTT. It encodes CASSLTSLEPGQTTDTQYF. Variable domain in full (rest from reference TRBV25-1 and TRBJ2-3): EADIYQTPRYLVIGTGKKITLECSQTMGHDKMYWYQQDPGMELHLIHYSYGVNSTEKGDLSSESTVSRIRTEHFPLTLESARPSHTSQYLCASSLTSLEPGQTTDTQYFGPGTRLTVL.

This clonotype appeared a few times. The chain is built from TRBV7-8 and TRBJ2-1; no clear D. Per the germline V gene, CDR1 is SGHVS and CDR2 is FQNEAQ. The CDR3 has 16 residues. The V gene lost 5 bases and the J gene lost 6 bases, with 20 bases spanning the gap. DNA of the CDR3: TGTGCCAGCAGCCCCGGTGTTAGAGGTTCTTTCAATGAGCAGTTCTTC. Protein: CASSPGVRGSFNEQFF. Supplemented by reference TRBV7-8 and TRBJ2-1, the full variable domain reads GAGVSQSPRYKVAKRGQDVALRCDPISGHVSLFWYQQALGQGPEFLTYFQNEAQLDKSGLPSDRFFAERPEGSVSTLKIQRTQQEDSAVYLCASSPGVRGSFNEQFFGPGTRLTVL.

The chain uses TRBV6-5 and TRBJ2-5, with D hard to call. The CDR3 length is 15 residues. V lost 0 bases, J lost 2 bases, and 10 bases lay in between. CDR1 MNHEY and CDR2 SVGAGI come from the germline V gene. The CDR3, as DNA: TGTGCCAGCAGTTACTCGCGGTTTCGGCAAGAGACCCAGTACTTC. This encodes CASSYSRFRQETQYF.

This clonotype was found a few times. The CDR3 nucleotides read TGCGCCAGCAGCAACATGACAGGGGGGTTGAACACCGGGGAGCTGTTTTTT. Translated: CASSNMTGGLNTGELFF. This sequence joins TRBV5-1 and TRBJ2-2; TRBD1 agrees at 9 bases. Germline CDR1 is SGHRS and CDR2 is YFSETQ. The CDR3 runs 17 residues. V lost 4 bases, J lost 1 base, and 8 bases stayed unmatched.

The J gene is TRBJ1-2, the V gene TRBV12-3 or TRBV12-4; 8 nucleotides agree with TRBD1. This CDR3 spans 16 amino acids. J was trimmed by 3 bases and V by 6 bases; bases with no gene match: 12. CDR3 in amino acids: CASSMRTGGSYYGYTF. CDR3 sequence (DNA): TGTGCCAGCAGCATGAGAACAGGGGGATCGTACTATGGCTACACCTTC.

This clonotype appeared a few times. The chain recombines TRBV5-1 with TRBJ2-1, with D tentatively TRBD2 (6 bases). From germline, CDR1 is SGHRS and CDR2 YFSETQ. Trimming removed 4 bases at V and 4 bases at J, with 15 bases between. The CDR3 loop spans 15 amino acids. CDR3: CASSAGGDPYNEQFF. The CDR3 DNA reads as TGCGCCAGCAGCGCTGGAGGGGACCCATACAATGAGCAGTTCTTC. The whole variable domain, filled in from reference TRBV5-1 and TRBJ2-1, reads KAGVTQTPRYLIKTRGQQVTLSCSPISGHRSVSWYQQTPGQGLQFLFEYFSETQRNKGNFPGRFSGRQFSNSRSEMNVSTLELGDSALYLCASSAGGDPYNEQFFGPGTRLTVL.

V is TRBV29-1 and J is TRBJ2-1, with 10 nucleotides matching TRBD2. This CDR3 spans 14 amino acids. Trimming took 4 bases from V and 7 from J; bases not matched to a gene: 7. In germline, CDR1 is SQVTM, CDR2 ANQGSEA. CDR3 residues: CSVGFASGGNEQFF. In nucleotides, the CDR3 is TGCAGCGTTGGGTTTGCTAGCGGGGGAAATGAGCAGTTCTTC.

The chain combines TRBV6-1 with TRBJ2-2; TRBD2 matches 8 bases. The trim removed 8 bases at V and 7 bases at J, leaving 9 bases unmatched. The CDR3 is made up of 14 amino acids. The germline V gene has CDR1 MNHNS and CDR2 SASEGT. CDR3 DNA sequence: TGTGCCAGCTGGTCGGGAGGGAACGGCGGGGAGCTGTTTTTT. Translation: CASWSGGNGGELFF.